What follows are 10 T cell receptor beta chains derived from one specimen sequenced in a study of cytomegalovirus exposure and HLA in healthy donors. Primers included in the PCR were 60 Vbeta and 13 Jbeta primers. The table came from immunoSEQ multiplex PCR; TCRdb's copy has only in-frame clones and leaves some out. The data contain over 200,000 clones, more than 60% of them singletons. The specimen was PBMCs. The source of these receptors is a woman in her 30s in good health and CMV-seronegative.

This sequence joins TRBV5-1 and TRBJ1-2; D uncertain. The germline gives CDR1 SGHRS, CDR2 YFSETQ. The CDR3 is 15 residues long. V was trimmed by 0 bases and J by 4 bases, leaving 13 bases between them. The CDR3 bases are TGCGCCAGCAGCTTGGGGGGAGAAAGGACCTATGGCTACACCTTC. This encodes CASSLGGERTYGYTF.

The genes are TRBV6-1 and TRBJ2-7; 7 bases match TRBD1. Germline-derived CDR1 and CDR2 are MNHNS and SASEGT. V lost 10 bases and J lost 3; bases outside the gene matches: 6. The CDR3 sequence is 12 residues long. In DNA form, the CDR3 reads TGTGCCACCACGGACAGGATCTACGAGCAGTACTTC. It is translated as CATTDRIYEQYF.

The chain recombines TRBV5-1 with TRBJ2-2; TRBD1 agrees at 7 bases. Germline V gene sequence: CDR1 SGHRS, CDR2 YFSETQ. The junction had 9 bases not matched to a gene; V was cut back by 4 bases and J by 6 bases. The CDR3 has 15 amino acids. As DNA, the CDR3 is TGCGCCAGCAGCACTCAGACAGGGATAGCCGGGGAGCTGTTTTTT. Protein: CASSTQTGIAGELFF.

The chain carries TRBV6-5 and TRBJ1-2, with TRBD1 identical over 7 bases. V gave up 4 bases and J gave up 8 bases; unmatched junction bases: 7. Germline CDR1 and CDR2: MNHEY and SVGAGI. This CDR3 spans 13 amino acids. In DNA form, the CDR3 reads TGTGCCAGCAGTTTAAACAGGGGAGAAGGCTACACCTTC. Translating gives CASSLNRGEGYTF.

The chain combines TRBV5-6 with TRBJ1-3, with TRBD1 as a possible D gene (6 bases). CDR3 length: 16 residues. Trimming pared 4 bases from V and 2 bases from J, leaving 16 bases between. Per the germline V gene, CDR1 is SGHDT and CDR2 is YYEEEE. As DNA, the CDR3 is TGTGCCAGCAGCGCGGATGGGGGCGCAGCTGGAAACACCATATATTTT. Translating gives CASSADGGAAGNTIYF.

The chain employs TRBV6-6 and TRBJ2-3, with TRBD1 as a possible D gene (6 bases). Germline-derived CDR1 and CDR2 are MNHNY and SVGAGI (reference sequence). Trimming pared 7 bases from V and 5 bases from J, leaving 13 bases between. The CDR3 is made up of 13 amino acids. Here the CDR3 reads CASNLLGGDTQYF. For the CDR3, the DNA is TGTGCCAGCAACCTGTTAGGGGGAGATACGCAGTATTTT.

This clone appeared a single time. CDR3 in amino acids: CASSVTVYTGELFF. CDR3 DNA sequence: TGTGCCAGCAGTGTAACGGTTTACACCGGGGAGCTGTTTTTT. The genes are TRBV2 and TRBJ2-2; D remains ambiguous. The CDR3 is made up of 14 amino acids. CDR1 is SNHLY and CDR2 is FYNNEI in the germline V gene. The V end lost 4 bases, the J end lost 3 bases, and 9 bases lay between the germline ends.

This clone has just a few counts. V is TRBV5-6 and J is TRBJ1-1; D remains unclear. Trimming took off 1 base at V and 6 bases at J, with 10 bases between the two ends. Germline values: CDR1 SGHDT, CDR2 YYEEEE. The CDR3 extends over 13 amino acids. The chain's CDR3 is CASSLIRFAEAFF. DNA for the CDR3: TGTGCCAGCAGCTTGATTCGGTTTGCTGAAGCTTTCTTT.

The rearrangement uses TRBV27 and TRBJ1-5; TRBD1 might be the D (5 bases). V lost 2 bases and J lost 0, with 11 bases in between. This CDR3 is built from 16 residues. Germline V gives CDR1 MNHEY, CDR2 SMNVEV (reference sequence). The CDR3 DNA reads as TGTGCCAGCAGTTTACGCAGGGTGGGTAGCAATCAGCCCCAGCATTTT. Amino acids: CASSLRRVGSNQPQHF.

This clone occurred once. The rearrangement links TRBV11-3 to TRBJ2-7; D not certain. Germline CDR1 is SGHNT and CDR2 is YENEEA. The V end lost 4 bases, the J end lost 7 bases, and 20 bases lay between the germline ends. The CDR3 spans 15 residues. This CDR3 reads CASSSWPHLAEEQYF. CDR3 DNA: TGTGCCAGCAGCTCTTGGCCACACTTAGCAGAAGAGCAGTACTTC.